Included here is one TCR beta chain sequence, with context. The antigen is undetermined. CDR1 and CDR2 (germline): MDHEN, SYDVKM. The V end lost 10 bases, the J end lost 0 bases, and 18 bases lay between the germline ends. This CDR3 is 16 amino acids long. The entry originates in a study of shared clonotypes between healthy human individuals. Study context: Per donor, CD8 memory used one plate, CD8 naive used two, CD4 memory used three and CD4 naive used three. General study results and limits: Non-shared clonotypes showed lower generation probabilities than clonotypes common to all four donors.

Those who donated, Caucasian adults without exception, all lived in Nashville, Tennessee. The study ran the assay at deep level. Assay used: immunoSEQ multiplex PCR; TCRdb lists only in-frame clones, some missing. The sample includes about 2.5 million clones, about nine tenths of them seen just once. Sequencing input: naive CD4+ T cells from PBMCs. As for subset: CD45RA+ positively selected. The sequence was obtained from a man between 18 and 29 years old in good health. Some clones in this sample may be carry-over from other donors' samples. This rearrangement joins TRBV28 to TRBJ1-4; D not resolved. This CDR3 is CATYGRSYATNEKLFF. DNA of the CDR3: TGTGCCACCTACGGACGGAGTTATGCAACTAATGAAAAACTGTTTTTT.